This TCR beta chain was found in a study of control samples from healthy donors and cancer patients. The germline CDR1 and CDR2 sequences are MNHEY and SMNVEV (reference sequence). This CDR3 spans 18 amino acids. Trimming pared 6 bases from V and 2 bases from J, leaving 25 bases between. TCRdb keeps only in-frame clones here, not all; method: immunoSEQ multiplex PCR. The profile shows 80,000 to 100,000 clones, 79% of them singletons. The clonotype was recovered from a woman in her twenties or thirties in good health. The sample comprised blood. The genes are TRBV27 and TRBJ2-5, with D possibly matching TRBD1 (6 bases). This CDR3 is CASRPGTHASVGQETQYF. The CDR3 DNA reads TGTGCCAGCAGACCAGGGACACACGCTAGTGTTGGACAAGAGACCCAGTACTTC.